Shown below are 20 T cell receptor beta chains from a single sample sequenced in a study of blood T cell repertoires in COVID-19. Some clones are missing from TCRdb's copy, which holds only in-frame ones; the method was immunoSEQ multiplex PCR. The data show about 150,000 clones, about 85% seen once. The sample comprised peripheral blood. The receptors originated from a woman in her fifties or sixties with COVID-19, enrolled during active disease.

This clone was counted a single time. The chain employs TRBV19 and TRBJ2-7; D uncertain. V gave up 5 bases and J gave up 0 bases, with 8 bases separating them. The CDR3 consists of 13 residues. CDR1 and CDR2 from the germline V gene are LNHDA and SQIVND (reference sequence). In nucleotides, the CDR3 is TGTGCCAGTAGTGGTTGGAGCTCCTACGAGCAGTACTTC. Residues: CASSGWSSYEQYF.

This chain connects TRBV3-1 (or the pseudogene TRBV3-2) to TRBJ1-4, with D maybe TRBD1 (6 bases). V lost 4 bases and J 8 bases, leaving 14 bases between the germline ends. This CDR3 has 14 residues. Germline loops: CDR1 LGHDT, CDR2 YNNKEL (reference sequence). CDR3 DNA sequence: TGTGCCAGCAGCCCCCGACAGGTGCGAGAAAAACTGTTTTTT. This translates into CASSPRQVREKLFF.

The chain is built from TRBV10-3 and TRBJ1-2, with 10 bases fitting TRBD1. The germline V gene encodes CDR1 ENHRY and CDR2 SYGVKD. The CDR3 is 15 amino acids. Trimming removed 6 bases from V and 4 bases from J; junction bases left unmatched: 8. For the CDR3, the DNA is TGTGCCATCAGGGGACAGGGGAGTAGGGGCTATGGCTACACCTTC. This translates into CAIRGQGSRGYGYTF.

The sample holds a few counts of this clone. Within the sample, other DNA sequences also encode this same CDR3. The chain is built from TRBV19 and TRBJ1-2; D may be TRBD1 (5 bases). Trimming pared 3 bases from V and 0 bases from J, leaving 8 bases between. The CDR3 runs 14 residues. The V gene's germline CDR1 is LNHDA and CDR2 SQIVND (reference sequence). The CDR3 loop reads CASSMQGSNYGYTF. The CDR3 nucleotides are TGTGCCAGTAGTATGCAGGGATCTAACTATGGCTACACCTTC.

This clone occurred a few times. The chain joins TRBV5-1 to TRBJ1-3; D is undetermined. Germline CDR1 reads SGHRS; CDR2 reads YFSETQ. The CDR3 covers 15 residues. V lost 1 base and J lost 4, with 12 bases in between. CDR3 DNA sequence: TGCGCCAGCAGCTTGATGGCCTCGGGAGGAAACACCATATATTTT. This gives the protein CASSLMASGGNTIYF.

The chain carries TRBV6-5 and TRBJ2-1, with 9 bases that match TRBD2. CDR1 is MNHEY and CDR2 is SVGAGI in the germline V gene. With 4 bases clipped from V and 4 bases from J, the junction kept 5 bases outside the gene matches. The CDR3 contains 15 residues. The CDR3 protein is CASSSRTSEYNEQFF. In nucleotides, the CDR3 is TGTGCCAGCAGTTCACGGACTAGCGAGTACAATGAGCAGTTCTTC.

J is TRBJ2-1 and V is TRBV5-1; 7 bases align to TRBD2. V trimming: 2 bases; J trimming: 7 bases; junction bases outside the gene matches: 9. This CDR3 comprises 15 residues. Germline V lookup: CDR1 SGHRS, CDR2 YFSETQ. CDR3 DNA: TGCGCCAGCAGCTTCCCAGCGGGGAGGAAAAATGAGCAGTTCTTC. Encoded protein: CASSFPAGRKNEQFF.

This clone was observed many times. This chain joins TRBV7-3 and TRBJ2-7; 10 bases map to TRBD1. The V gene end was trimmed by 5 bases and the J gene end by 4 bases; junction bases not matched to a gene: 5. The germline V gene has CDR1 SGHTA and CDR2 FQGTGA. This CDR3 comprises 14 residues. CDR3 sequence reads: CASSLQDRGYEQYF. The CDR3 DNA is TGTGCCAGCAGCCTTCAGGACAGGGGGTACGAGCAGTACTTC.

The V and J genes are TRBV19 and TRBJ1-5; possible D gene TRBD1, 5 bases. The CDR3 is made up of 14 amino acids. V lost 5 bases to trimming and J lost 2 bases, with 10 bases between them. Germline loops: CDR1 LNHDA, CDR2 SQIVND (reference sequence). The CDR3 sequence: CASSARDGNQPQHF. The CDR3 nucleotides read TGTGCCAGTAGTGCCAGGGATGGCAATCAGCCCCAGCATTTT.

V usage is TRBV2 and J usage is TRBJ1-1, with D tentatively TRBD1 (5 bases). The CDR3 is made up of 13 amino acids. Germline V gene lookup returns CDR1 SNHLY and CDR2 FYNNEI. Trimming removed 7 bases at V and 3 bases at J, with 12 bases between. DNA for the CDR3: TGTGCCAGCAAAAGGTGGGGGGACACTGAAGCTTTCTTT. Encoded protein: CASKRWGDTEAFF.

J is TRBJ2-3 and V is TRBV21-1; whether TRBD2, the table's D call, matches the DNA was not checked. TRBV21-1 is designated a pseudogene. This CDR3 is 16 amino acids long. This CDR3 reads CATRTPRREVTDTQYF. CDR3 in DNA: TGTGCCACCCGTACTCCAAGGAGGGAGGTCACAGATACGCAGTATTTT.

The chain employs TRBV19 and TRBJ1-5, with D uncertain. Germline lookup yields CDR1 LNHDA and CDR2 SQIVND (reference sequence). This CDR3 comprises 15 residues. Between the trimmed V and J ends, which lost 1 base and 3 bases, there was a span of 10 bases. CDR3 in DNA: TGTGCCAGTAGTATAGCCCACAGAAACAATCAGCCCCAGCATTTT. Protein sequence: CASSIAHRNNQPQHF. The whole variable domain, remainder taken from reference TRBV19 and TRBJ1-5, is DGGITQSPKYLFRKEGQNVTLSCEQNLNHDAMYWYRQDPGQGLRLIYYSQIVNDFQKGDIAEGYSVSREKKESFPLTVTSAQKNPTAFYLCASSIAHRNNQPQHFGDGTRLSIL.

As to this clone: In the same sample, other DNA sequences code for this CDR3. The chain recombines TRBV6-5 with TRBJ1-3, with 8 bases aligning to TRBD1. Germline CDR1 and CDR2: MNHEY and SVGAGI. The ends lost 6 bases at V and 4 bases at J; junction bases unmatched: 2. This CDR3 has 13 amino acids. CDR3 DNA: TGTGCCAGCAGGACAGGGGCGGGAAACACCATATATTTT. This translates into CASRTGAGNTIYF.

This clone has a handful of counts. V usage is TRBV4-1 and J usage is TRBJ2-6; 7 bases align to TRBD1. CDR1 is MGHRA, CDR2 YSYEKL, per germline. The CDR3 covers 17 residues. Germline trimming cut 4 bases from V and 0 bases from J; bases unmatched to any gene: 6. CDR3 sequence reads: CASSLGQELSGANVLTF. The CDR3 DNA reads TGCGCCAGCAGCCTCGGACAGGAACTCTCTGGGGCCAACGTCCTGACTTTC.

The chain is built from TRBV9 and TRBJ1-6; 10 nucleotides align to TRBD1. The germline gives CDR1 SGDLS, CDR2 YYNGEE. Trimming cost V 4 bases and J 10 bases; bases outside gene matches: 11. There are 16 residues in the CDR3. CDR3 nucleotides: TGTGCCAGCAGCCCCTCTTTCCGGGACAGGGGCTCACCCCTCCACTTT. Translation: CASSPSFRDRGSPLHF. The whole variable domain, remainder taken from reference TRBV9 and TRBJ1-6, is DSGVTQTPKHLITATGQRVTLRCSPRSGDLSVYWYQQSLDQGLQFLIQYYNGEERAKGNILERFSAQQFPDLHSELNLSSLELGDSALYFCASSPSFRDRGSPLHFGNGTRLTVT.

This clone has just a few counts. The V gene is TRBV7-3, the J gene TRBJ1-6; D is undetermined. Germline CDR1 is SGHTA and CDR2 is FQGTGA. This CDR3 comprises 14 residues. The V end was cut by 5 bases, the J end by 9 bases, with 14 bases between. The CDR3 nucleotides read TGTGCCAGCAGCCTCAGCGGAGGAGGTTCACCCCTCCACTTT. Amino acid sequence: CASSLSGGGSPLHF. The full variable domain, with the rest looked up from reference TRBV7-3 and TRBJ1-6, is GAGVSQTPSNKVTEKGKYVELRCDPISGHTALYWYRQSLGQGPEFLIYFQGTGAADDSGLPNDRFFAVRPEGSVSTLKIQRTERGDSAVYLCASSLSGGGSPLHFGNGTRLTVT.

The V and J genes are TRBV6-5 and TRBJ1-5; the match to TRBD1 covers 7 bases. The CDR3 spans 15 residues. The junction had 12 bases not matched to a gene; V was cut back by 7 bases and J by 6 bases. Germline loops: CDR1 MNHEY, CDR2 SVGAGI. The CDR3: CASTAAQGGPQPQHF. As DNA, the CDR3 is TGTGCCAGCACCGCCGCGCAGGGGGGCCCTCAGCCCCAGCATTTT.

The CDR3 DNA reads as TGTGCCAGCAGCCCCCGGGACAGGACTGAAGCTTTCTTT. This encodes CASSPRDRTEAFF. V is TRBV2 and J is TRBJ1-1; 8 nucleotides line up with TRBD1. The V gene end was trimmed by 6 bases and the J gene end by 5 bases; junction bases not matched to a gene: 5. From germline, CDR1 is SNHLY and CDR2 FYNNEI. The CDR3 runs to 13 residues.

CDR3: CASSLAGTNQPQHF. For the CDR3, the DNA is TGCGCCAGCAGCTTGGCTGGGACTAATCAGCCCCAGCATTTT. This chain links TRBV5-1 with TRBJ1-5; TRBD1 is a possible D gene (5 bases). The CDR3 contains 14 residues. V lost 0 bases and J 4 bases, leaving 8 bases between the germline ends. Germline V gene sequence: CDR1 SGHRS, CDR2 YFSETQ.

The chain is built from TRBV6-4 and TRBJ2-1; TRBD2 matches at 9 bases. J lost 4 bases, V lost 7 bases, and 5 bases had no gene match. CDR3 length: 14 residues. Germline CDR1 is MRHNA and CDR2 is SNTAGT. The CDR3 loop is CASMGLAGYNEQFF. In DNA form, the CDR3 reads TGTGCCAGCATGGGGCTAGCGGGATACAATGAGCAGTTCTTC.